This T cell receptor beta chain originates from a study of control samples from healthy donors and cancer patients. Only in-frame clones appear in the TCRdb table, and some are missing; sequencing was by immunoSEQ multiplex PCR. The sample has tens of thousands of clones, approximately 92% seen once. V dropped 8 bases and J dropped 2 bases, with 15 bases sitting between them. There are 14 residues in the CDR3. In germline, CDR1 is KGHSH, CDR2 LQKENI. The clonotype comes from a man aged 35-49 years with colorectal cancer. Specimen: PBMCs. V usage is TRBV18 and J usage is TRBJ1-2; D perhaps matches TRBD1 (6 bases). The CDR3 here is CASTIGGGNYGYTF. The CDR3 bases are TGTGCCAGCACTATTGGAGGGGGAAACTATGGCTACACCTTC.